The 10 T cell receptor beta chains below come from one sample, sequenced in a study of blood T cell repertoires in COVID-19. Assay: immunoSEQ multiplex PCR; the TCRdb copy retains only in-frame clones and omits some. The table has 93,000 or so clones, roughly 89% seen once. The material sequenced was peripheral blood. The source of these receptors is a woman older than 75 in a cohort sampled during active COVID-19.

The chain joins TRBV21-1 to TRBJ2-7; no check of the table's D call, TRBD2, against the DNA was made. TRBV21-1 is a pseudogene segment. The CDR3 contains 17 residues. The chain's CDR3 is CASSKEASVTSSYEQYF. The CDR3 DNA reads TGTGCCAGCAGCAAAGAGGCGAGCGTTACGAGCTCCTACGAGCAGTACTTC.

The chain carries TRBV11-2 and TRBJ2-7; possible D gene TRBD2, 5 bases. Germline lookup yields CDR1 SGHAT and CDR2 FQNNGV. V shed 0 bases and J shed 6 bases, with 12 bases lying between them. This CDR3 comprises 14 residues. The DNA for the CDR3 is TGTGCCAGCAGCTTAGAGGTCCTAGCTAGCGAGCAGTACTTC. Amino acids: CASSLEVLASEQYF.

The rearrangement joins TRBV10-2 to TRBJ2-7; 9 bases are a match to TRBD1. The germline V gene has CDR1 WSHSY and CDR2 SAAADI. CDR3 size: 14 residues. J was trimmed by 9 bases and V by 6 bases; bases with no gene match: 12. Here the CDR3 DNA reads TGCGCCAGCAGGGCCGGGACAGGGAATTTTGGGCAGTACTTC. Protein sequence: CASRAGTGNFGQYF.

This sequence joins TRBV9 and TRBJ2-6; D gene unclear. Per germline, CDR1 SGDLS and CDR2 YYNGEE. The ends were cut back, 1 base at V and 1 base at J, with 3 bases in the middle. This CDR3 has 14 amino acids. Here the CDR3 reads CASSVLSGANVLTF. In DNA, the CDR3 is TGTGCCAGCAGCGTATTATCTGGGGCCAACGTCCTGACTTTC.

Only a few counts were recorded for this clone. The chain joins TRBV4-1 to TRBJ2-2; no firm D call. The V gene lost 6 bases and the J gene lost 4 bases, with 12 bases spanning the gap. Germline CDR1 reads MGHRA; CDR2 reads YSYEKL. The CDR3 contains 14 residues. This CDR3 is CASSQIWATGELFF. The CDR3 DNA is TGCGCCAGCAGTCAGATTTGGGCCACCGGGGAGCTGTTTTTT.

This clone has only a few counts. The rearrangement uses TRBV6-2 or TRBV6-3 and TRBJ2-3; D may be TRBD1 (5 bases). V dropped 2 bases and J dropped 2 bases, with 20 bases sitting between them. The CDR3 is made up of 18 amino acids. CDR1 is MNHEY and CDR2 is SVGEGT in the germline V gene. The CDR3: CASSYRTQNRRNTDTQYF. Written as DNA, the CDR3 is TGTGCCAGCAGTTACCGGACCCAAAACAGGAGAAACACAGATACGCAGTATTTT.

The chain couples TRBV6-2 or TRBV6-3 to TRBJ1-1, with D possibly TRBD1 on 6 matching bases. Per the germline V gene, CDR1 is MNHEY and CDR2 is SVGEGT. CDR3 length equals 16 residues. V was cut by 2 bases and J by 2 bases, with 15 bases left in between. CDR3 DNA: TGTGCCAGCAGTTACCCACTGTACAGGGACAACACTGAAGCTTTCTTT. Translated: CASSYPLYRDNTEAFF.

The chain couples TRBV30 to TRBJ2-3; D is ambiguous. This CDR3 has 12 residues. From germline, CDR1 is GTSNPN and CDR2 SVGIG (reference sequence). The V and J ends lost 3 bases and 5 bases respectively, with 9 bases between them. The CDR3 DNA sequence: TGTGCCTGGAGGCCGCGTGTAGATACGCAGTATTTT. Translating gives CAWRPRVDTQYF. The full variable domain, completed using reference TRBV30 and TRBJ2-3, is SQTIHQWPATLVQPVGSPLSLECTVEGTSNPNLYWYRQAAGRGLQLLFYSVGIGQISSEVPQNLSASRPQDRQFILSSKKLLLSDSGFYLCAWRPRVDTQYFGPGTRLTVL.

V usage is TRBV6-5 and J usage is TRBJ2-1; 12 bases line up with TRBD2. The CDR3 covers 15 residues. J lost 8 bases, V lost 5 bases, and 7 bases had no gene match. Germline V CDR1 and CDR2: MNHEY, SVGAGI. The chain's CDR3 is CASSLLAGGRHEQFF. The CDR3 DNA follows: TGTGCCAGCAGTCTACTAGCGGGAGGCCGTCATGAGCAGTTCTTC.

The chain couples TRBV5-6 to TRBJ2-7; D might be TRBD2 (7 bases). CDR1 is SGHDT, CDR2 YYEEEE, per germline. The CDR3 consists of 13 residues. Trimming stripped 4 bases from V and 6 bases from J, with 14 bases between. CDR3 residues: CASSPGRGAEQYF. For the CDR3, the DNA is TGTGCCAGCAGCCCTGGACGGGGGGCCGAGCAGTACTTC.